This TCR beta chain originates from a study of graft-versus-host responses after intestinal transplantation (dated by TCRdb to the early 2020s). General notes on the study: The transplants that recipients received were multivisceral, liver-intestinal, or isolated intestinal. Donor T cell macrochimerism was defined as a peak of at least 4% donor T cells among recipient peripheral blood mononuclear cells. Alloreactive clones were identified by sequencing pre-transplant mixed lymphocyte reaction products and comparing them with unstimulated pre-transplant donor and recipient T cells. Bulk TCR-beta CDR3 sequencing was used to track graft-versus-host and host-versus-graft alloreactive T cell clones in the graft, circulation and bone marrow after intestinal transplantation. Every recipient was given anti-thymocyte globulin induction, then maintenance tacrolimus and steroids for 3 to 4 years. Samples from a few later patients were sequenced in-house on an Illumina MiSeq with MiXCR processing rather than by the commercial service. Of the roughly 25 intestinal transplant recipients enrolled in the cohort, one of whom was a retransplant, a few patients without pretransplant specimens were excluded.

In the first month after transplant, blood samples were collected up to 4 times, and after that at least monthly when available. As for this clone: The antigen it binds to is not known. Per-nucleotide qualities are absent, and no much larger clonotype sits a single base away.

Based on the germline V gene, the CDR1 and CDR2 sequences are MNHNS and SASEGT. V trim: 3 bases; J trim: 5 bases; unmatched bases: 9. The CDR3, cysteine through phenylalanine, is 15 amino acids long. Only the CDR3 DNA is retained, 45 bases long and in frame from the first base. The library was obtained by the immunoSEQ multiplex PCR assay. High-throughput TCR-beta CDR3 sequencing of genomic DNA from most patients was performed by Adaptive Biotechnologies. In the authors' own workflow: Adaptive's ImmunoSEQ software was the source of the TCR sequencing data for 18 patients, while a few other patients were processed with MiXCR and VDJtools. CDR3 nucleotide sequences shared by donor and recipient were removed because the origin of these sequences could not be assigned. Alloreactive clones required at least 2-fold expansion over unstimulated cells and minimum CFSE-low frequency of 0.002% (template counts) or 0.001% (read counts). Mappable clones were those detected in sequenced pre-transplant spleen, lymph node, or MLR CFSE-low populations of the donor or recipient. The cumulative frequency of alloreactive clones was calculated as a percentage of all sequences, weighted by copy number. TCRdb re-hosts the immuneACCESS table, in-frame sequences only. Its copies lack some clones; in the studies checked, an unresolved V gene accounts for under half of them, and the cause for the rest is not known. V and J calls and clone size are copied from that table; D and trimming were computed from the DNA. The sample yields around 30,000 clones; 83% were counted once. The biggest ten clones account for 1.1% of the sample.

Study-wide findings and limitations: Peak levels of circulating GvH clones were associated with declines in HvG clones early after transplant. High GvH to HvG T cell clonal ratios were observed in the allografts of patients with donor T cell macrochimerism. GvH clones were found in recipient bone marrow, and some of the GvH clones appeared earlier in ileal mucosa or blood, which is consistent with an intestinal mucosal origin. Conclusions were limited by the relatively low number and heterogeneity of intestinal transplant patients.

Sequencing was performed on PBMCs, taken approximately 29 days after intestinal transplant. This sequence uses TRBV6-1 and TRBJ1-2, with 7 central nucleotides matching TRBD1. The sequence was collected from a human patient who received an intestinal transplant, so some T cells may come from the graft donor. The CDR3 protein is CASSDGRGRVYGYTF. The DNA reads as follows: TGTGCCAGCAGTGACGGGAGGGGGCGCGTGTATGGCTACACCTTC.